The T cell receptor beta chain described here comes from a study of response to subunit inactivated influenza vaccine. V gave up 0 bases and J gave up 5 bases, with 11 bases separating them. This CDR3 contains 15 residues. In germline, CDR1 is MNHEY, CDR2 SMNVEV (reference sequence). Each CDR3 protein is one row after TCRdb ran MiXCR on the RT-PCR reads. Here the sample spans fewer than 650,000 distinct CDR3 sequences, over 10% being singletons. Remarks on this clonotype: This may arise from a read error, as a much more abundant clone is one base away.

The chain has TRBV27 and TRBJ2-1, with D possibly matching TRBD1 (6 bases). This receptor was identified in a man in his fifties who received an inactivated influenza vaccine. The material sequenced was PBMCs from blood, taken 45 days after vaccination. The CDR3 spells CASSLSGALHNEQFF. Here the CDR3 DNA reads TGTGCCAGCAGTTTATCGGGGGCCCTCCACAATGAGCAGTTCTTC.